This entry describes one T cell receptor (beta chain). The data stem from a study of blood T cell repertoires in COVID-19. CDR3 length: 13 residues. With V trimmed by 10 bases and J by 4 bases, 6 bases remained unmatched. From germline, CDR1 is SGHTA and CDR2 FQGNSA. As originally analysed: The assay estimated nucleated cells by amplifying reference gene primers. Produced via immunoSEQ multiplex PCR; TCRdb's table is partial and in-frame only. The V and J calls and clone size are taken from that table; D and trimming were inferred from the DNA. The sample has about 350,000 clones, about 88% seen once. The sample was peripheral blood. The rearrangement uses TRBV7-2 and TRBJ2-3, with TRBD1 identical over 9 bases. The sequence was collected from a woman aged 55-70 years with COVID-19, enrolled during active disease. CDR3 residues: CAISGQGSDTQYF. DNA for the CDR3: TGTGCCATCTCGGGACAGGGATCAGATACGCAGTATTTT.